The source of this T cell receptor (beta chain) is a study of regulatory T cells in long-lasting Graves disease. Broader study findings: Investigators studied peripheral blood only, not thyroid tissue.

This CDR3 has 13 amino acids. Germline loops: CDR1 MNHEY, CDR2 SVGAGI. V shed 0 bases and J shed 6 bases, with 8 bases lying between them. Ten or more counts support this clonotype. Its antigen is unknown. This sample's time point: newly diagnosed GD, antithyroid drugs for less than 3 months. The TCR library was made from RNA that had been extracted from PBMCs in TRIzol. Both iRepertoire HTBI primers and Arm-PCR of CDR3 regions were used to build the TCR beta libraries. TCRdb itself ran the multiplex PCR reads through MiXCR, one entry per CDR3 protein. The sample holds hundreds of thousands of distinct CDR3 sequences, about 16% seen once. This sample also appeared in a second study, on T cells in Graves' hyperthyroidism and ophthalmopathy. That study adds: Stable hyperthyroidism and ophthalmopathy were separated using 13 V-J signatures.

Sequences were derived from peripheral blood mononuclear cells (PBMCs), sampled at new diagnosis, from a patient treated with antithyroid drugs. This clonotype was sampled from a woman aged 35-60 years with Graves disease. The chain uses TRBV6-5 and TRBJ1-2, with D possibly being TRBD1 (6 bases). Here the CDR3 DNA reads TGTGCCAGCAGTTACTCTTCAGGGGATGGCTACACCTTC. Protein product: CASSYSSGDGYTF.